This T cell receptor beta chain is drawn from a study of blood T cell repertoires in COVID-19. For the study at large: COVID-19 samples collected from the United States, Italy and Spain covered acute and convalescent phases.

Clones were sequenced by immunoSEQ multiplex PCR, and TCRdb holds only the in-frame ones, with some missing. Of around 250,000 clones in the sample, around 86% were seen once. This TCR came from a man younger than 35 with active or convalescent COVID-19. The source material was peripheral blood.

CDR3 sequence (DNA): TGCAGCGGGACACTTCAGGGGAACACTGAAGCTTTCTTT. This translates into CSGTLQGNTEAFF. This chain connects TRBV29-1 to TRBJ1-1; maybe TRBD1 (5 bases). Trimming removed 7 bases at V and 1 base at J, with 13 bases between. Germline V gives CDR1 SQVTM, CDR2 ANQGSEA. This CDR3 region has 13 residues.